Below, one TCR beta chain is given with its context. Profiled with immunoSEQ multiplex PCR; TCRdb holds only in-frame clones, not every one. Here the sample spans some 250,000 clones, almost 90% being singletons. This specimen belongs to a study of cytomegalovirus exposure and HLA in healthy donors. With 0 bases removed from V and 0 bases from J, the gap between germline ends came to 9 bases. The CDR3 totals 16 residues. Germline V gives CDR1 LGHNA, CDR2 YNFKEQ. This TCR was sampled from a woman aged 18-35 years in good health and CMV-seronegative. Source material: PBMCs. The J gene is TRBJ1-3, the V gene TRBV4-2; D gene uncertain. CDR3 protein: CASSQDNAFSGNTIYF. The CDR3, as DNA: TGTGCCAGCAGCCAAGATAATGCGTTCTCTGGAAACACCATATATTTT.